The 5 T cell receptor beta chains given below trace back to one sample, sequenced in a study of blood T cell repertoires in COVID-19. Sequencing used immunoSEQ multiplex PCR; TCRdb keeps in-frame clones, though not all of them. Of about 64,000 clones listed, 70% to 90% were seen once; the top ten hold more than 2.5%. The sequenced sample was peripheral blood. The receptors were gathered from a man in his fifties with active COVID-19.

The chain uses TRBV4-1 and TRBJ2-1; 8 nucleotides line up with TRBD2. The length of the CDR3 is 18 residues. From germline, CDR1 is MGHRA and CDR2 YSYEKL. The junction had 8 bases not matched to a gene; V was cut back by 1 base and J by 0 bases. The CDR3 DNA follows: TGCGCCAGCAGCCAAGGGGGCAGCGGGGGATACTCCTACAATGAGCAGTTCTTC. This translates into CASSQGGSGGYSYNEQFF.

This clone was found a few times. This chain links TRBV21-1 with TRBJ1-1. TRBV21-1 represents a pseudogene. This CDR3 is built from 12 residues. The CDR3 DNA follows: TGTGCCACCCGGGGAGGGTTCACTGAAGCTTTCTTT. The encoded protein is CATRGGFTEAFF.

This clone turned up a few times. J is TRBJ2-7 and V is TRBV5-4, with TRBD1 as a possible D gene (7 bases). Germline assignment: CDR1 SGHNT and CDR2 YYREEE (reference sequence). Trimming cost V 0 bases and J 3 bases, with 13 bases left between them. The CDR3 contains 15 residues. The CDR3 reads CASSLGNQGGYEQYF. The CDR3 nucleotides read TGTGCCAGCAGCTTGGGCAACCAGGGGGGCTACGAGCAGTACTTC.

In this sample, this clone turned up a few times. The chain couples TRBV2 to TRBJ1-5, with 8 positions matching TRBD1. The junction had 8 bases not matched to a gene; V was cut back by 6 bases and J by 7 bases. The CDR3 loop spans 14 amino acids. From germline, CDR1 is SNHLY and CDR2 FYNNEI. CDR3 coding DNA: TGTGCCAGCAGGGGTACAGGGGGGTGGCAGCCCCAGCATTTT. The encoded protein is CASRGTGGWQPQHF.

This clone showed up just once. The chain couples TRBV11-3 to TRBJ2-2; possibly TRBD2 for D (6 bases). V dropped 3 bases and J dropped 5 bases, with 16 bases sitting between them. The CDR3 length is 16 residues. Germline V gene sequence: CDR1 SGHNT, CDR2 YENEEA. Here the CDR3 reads CASSLGGTRGTGELFF. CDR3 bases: TGTGCCAGCAGCTTGGGCGGGACCCGCGGGACCGGGGAGCTGTTTTTT.